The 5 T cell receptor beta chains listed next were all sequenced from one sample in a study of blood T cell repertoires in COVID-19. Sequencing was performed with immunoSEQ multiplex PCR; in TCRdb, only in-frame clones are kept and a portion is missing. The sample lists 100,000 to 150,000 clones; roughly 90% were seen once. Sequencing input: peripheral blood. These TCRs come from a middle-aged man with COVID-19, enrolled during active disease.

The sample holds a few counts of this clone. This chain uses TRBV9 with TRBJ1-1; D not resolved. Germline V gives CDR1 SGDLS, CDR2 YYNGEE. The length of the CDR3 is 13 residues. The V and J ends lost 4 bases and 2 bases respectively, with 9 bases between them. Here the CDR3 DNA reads TGTGCCAGCAGCACTAAACCTAACACTGAAGCTTTCTTT. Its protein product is CASSTKPNTEAFF.

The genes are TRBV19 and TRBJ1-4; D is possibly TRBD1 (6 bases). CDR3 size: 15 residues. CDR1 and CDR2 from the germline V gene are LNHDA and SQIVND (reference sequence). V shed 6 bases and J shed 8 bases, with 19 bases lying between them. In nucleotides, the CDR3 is TGTGCCAGTAGAAATTTGGGAACAGGGCACGAAAAACTGTTTTTT. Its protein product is CASRNLGTGHEKLFF.

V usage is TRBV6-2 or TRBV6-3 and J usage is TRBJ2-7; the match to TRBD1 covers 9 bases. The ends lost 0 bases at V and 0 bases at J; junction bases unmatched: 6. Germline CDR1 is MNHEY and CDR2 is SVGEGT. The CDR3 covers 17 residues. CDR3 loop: CASSYSFGTGSSYEQYF. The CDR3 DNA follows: TGTGCCAGCAGTTACTCGTTTGGGACAGGGAGCTCCTACGAGCAGTACTTC.

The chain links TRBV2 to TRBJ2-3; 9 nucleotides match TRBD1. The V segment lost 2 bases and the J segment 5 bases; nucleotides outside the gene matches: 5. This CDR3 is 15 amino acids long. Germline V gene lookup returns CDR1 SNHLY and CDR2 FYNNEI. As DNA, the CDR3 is TGTGCCAGCAGTGAACAACAGGGGGCATTAGATACGCAGTATTTT. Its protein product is CASSEQQGALDTQYF.

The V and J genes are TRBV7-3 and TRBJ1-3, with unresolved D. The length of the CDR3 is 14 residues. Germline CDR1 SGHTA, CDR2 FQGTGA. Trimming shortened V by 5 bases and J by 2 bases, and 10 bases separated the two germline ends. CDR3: CASSLGPTGNTIYF. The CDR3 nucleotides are TGTGCCAGCAGCCTTGGGCCTACTGGAAACACCATATATTTT.